The 15 T cell receptor beta chains listed next were all sequenced from one sample in a study of blood T cell repertoires in COVID-19. Produced via immunoSEQ multiplex PCR; TCRdb's table is partial and in-frame only. The repertoire includes just over 300,000 clones, about nine tenths of them detected once, and 2% to 3% sits in the top ten. Specimen: peripheral blood. These receptors were taken from a man younger than 30 with active or convalescent COVID-19.

J is TRBJ2-1 and V is TRBV18; 9 bases line up with TRBD1. In germline, CDR1 is KGHSH, CDR2 LQKENI. The length of the CDR3 is 15 residues. Trimming took 3 bases from V and 6 from J; bases not matched to a gene: 6. DNA for the CDR3: TGTGCCAGCTCACCTCGGACAGGGGAGGGCAATGAGCAGTTCTTC. Translation gives CASSPRTGEGNEQFF.

The rearrangement links TRBV7-9 to TRBJ2-2; TRBD2 matches 8 bases. Germline values: CDR1 SEHNR, CDR2 FQNEAQ (reference sequence). V shed 6 bases, J shed 5 bases, and the junction held 14 bases outside the gene matches. CDR3 length: 17 amino acids. Here the CDR3 reads CASRASVGSGDTGELFF. In DNA form, the CDR3 reads TGTGCCAGCAGGGCCTCCGTTGGTAGCGGGGATACCGGGGAGCTGTTTTTT. The complete variable domain, with remaining parts taken from reference TRBV7-9 and TRBJ2-2, reads DTGVSQNPRHKITKRGQNVTFRCDPISEHNRLYWYRQTLGQGPEFLTYFQNEAQLEKSRLLSDRFSAERPKGSFSTLEIQRTEQGDSAMYLCASRASVGSGDTGELFFGEGSRLTVL.

V is TRBV10-2 and J is TRBJ2-5, with 8 nucleotides matching TRBD2. Unmatched junction bases numbered 13, after V lost 3 bases and J lost 4 bases. The CDR3 is made up of 17 amino acids. Per the germline V gene, CDR1 is WSHSY and CDR2 is SAAADI. The CDR3 DNA sequence: TGCGCCAGCAGTGACCCGACCAGCGGGAGTCTGGGAGAGACCCAGTACTTC. Residues: CASSDPTSGSLGETQYF.

This clone was seen once. The rearrangement links TRBV27 to TRBJ2-5; the D gene is possibly TRBD2 (5 bases). The CDR3 loop spans 14 amino acids. CDR1 and CDR2 from the germline V gene are MNHEY and SMNVEV (reference sequence). The CDR3 coding sequence is TGTGGGGTGAGCGGACTCCCGGTGGGAGAGACCCAGTACTTC. As protein: CGVSGLPVGETQYF.

This chain links TRBV6-5 with TRBJ1-2; 7 bases agree with TRBD1. This CDR3 region has 15 residues. From germline, CDR1 is MNHEY and CDR2 SVGAGI. J lost 0 bases, V lost 6 bases, and 7 bases had no gene match. Written as DNA, the CDR3 is TGTGCCAGCAGGCCCCCGGGACAGCCTAACTATGGCTACACCTTC. It encodes CASRPPGQPNYGYTF.

The rearrangement uses TRBV29-1 and TRBJ1-4; 11 positions agree with TRBD1. CDR3 size: 13 residues. CDR1 and CDR2 from the germline V gene are SQVTM and ANQGSEA. V shed 6 bases and J 7 bases; nucleotides not matched to a gene: 4. CDR3 in DNA: TGCAGCGTAGCGGACAGGGGGCTTGAAAAACTGTTTTTT. Translated, it gives CSVADRGLEKLFF.

The sample holds one count of this clone. The CDR3 reads CASSIGGDTQYF. The CDR3 bases are TGTGCCAGTAGTATAGGAGGGGATACGCAGTATTTT. The chain links TRBV19 to TRBJ2-3; D may be TRBD2 (5 bases). The CDR3 extends over 12 amino acids. CDR1 is LNHDA and CDR2 is SQIVND in the germline V gene (reference sequence). V was clipped by 1 base and J by 6 bases, with 5 bases between them.

This clone was detected only a few times. This chain connects TRBV7-9 to TRBJ1-1, with a tentative D call TRBD1 (6 bases). The CDR3 has 12 amino acids. Germline assignment: CDR1 SEHNR and CDR2 FQNEAQ (reference sequence). The germline V and J ends were trimmed by 1 base and 7 bases, with 7 bases remaining between them. The DNA for the CDR3 is TGTGCCAGCAGCTTAGAGGACAGTGAAGCTTTCTTT. Translating gives CASSLEDSEAFF.

Notes on this clone: This CDR3 is also generated by other DNA sequences in the sample. This chain joins TRBV19 and TRBJ2-7; 9 bases map to TRBD1. Trimming removed 3 bases from V and 3 bases from J; junction bases left unmatched: 0. Looked up from germline, CDR1 is LNHDA and CDR2 is SQIVND (reference sequence). The CDR3 loop spans 13 amino acids. The CDR3 DNA is TGTGCCAGTAGTATGGGACAGGGCTACGAGCAGTACTTC. Amino acids: CASSMGQGYEQYF.

The chain employs TRBV2 and TRBJ1-3, with no clear D. The CDR3 has 13 residues. Germline-derived CDR1 and CDR2 are SNHLY and FYNNEI. The ends were cut back, 4 bases at V and 4 bases at J, with 8 bases in the middle. CDR3 sequence: CASSGAAGNTIYF. The CDR3 DNA sequence: TGTGCCAGCAGTGGGGCCGCAGGAAACACCATATATTTT.

This clone occurred once. The V gene is TRBV2, the J gene TRBJ1-2, with 7 bases lining up with TRBD1. V lost 6 bases to trimming and J lost 1 base; unmatched junction nucleotides: 5. Germline V gene lookup returns CDR1 SNHLY and CDR2 FYNNEI. CDR3 size: 14 residues. CDR3 in amino acids: CASSVTGSNYGYTF. The CDR3 DNA follows: TGTGCCAGCAGCGTGACAGGGAGTAACTATGGCTACACCTTC.

The chain uses TRBV3-1 (or the pseudogene TRBV3-2) and TRBJ2-2; TRBD1 matches at 10 bases. V lost 1 base and J lost 6; bases outside the gene matches: 2. The germline V gene encodes CDR1 LGHDT and CDR2 YNNKEL (reference sequence). CDR3 length equals 15 residues. The CDR3 DNA reads as TGTGCCAGCAGCCAAGTGGGGACAGGGGCCGGGGAGCTGTTTTTT. Its translation: CASSQVGTGAGELFF.

The rearrangement links TRBV28 to TRBJ1-2; TRBD1 aligns across 9 bases. With 7 bases clipped from V and 4 bases from J, the junction kept 16 bases outside the gene matches. CDR3 size: 17 residues. The germline V gene has CDR1 MDHEN and CDR2 SYDVKM. CDR3 DNA sequence: TGTGCCAGCACCATTCTACCGGGACAGGGCTCAATCTATGGCTACACCTTC. Amino acids: CASTILPGQGSIYGYTF.

The chain is built from TRBV7-2 and TRBJ1-5, with 8 bases lining up with TRBD1. With V trimmed by 5 bases and J by 4 bases, 1 base remained unmatched. Germline V gene lookup returns CDR1 SGHTA and CDR2 FQGNSA. This CDR3 has 13 residues. The CDR3 loop reads CASSRQGNQPQHF. CDR3 coding DNA: TGTGCCAGCAGCCGACAGGGGAATCAGCCCCAGCATTTT.

The V call is TRBV6-1, the J call TRBJ2-1; the D gene is possibly TRBD1 (7 bases). The CDR3 sequence is 14 residues long. V lost 0 bases and J 10 bases, leaving 13 bases between the germline ends. Germline V gene lookup returns CDR1 MNHNS and CDR2 SASEGT. The CDR3 DNA reads as TGTGCCAGCAGTGAAGCGCAGGGGGGCCGGGAGCAGTTCTTC. Translation: CASSEAQGGREQFF.